The T cell receptor (beta chain) described here comes from a study of T cell responses to AZD1222 COVID-19 vaccine. Findings of the study overall: The number of AZD1222 recipients seropositive at baseline was only 5 to 7. Nearly half of spike-specific TCRs reportedly target variant regions that are unmutated in the B.1.351 and B.1.1.7 variants. Vaccine-related CD4 TCRs covered spike, predominating at 160-218 and 743-854.

Trimming stripped 1 base from V and 6 bases from J, with 11 bases between. Germline lookup yields CDR1 LGHDT and CDR2 YNNKEL (reference sequence). This CDR3 has 14 amino acids. Clones were read by immunoSEQ multiplex PCR, and TCRdb kept only the in-frame ones, dropping some. This table has 140,000 or so clones, around 90% appearing once. As concerns this clone: The antigen is not known.

The origin of this receptor is an adult who received the AZD1222 COVID-19 vaccine. V gene TRBV3-1 (or the pseudogene TRBV3-2) combines with J gene TRBJ2-3; perhaps D is TRBD1 or TRBD2 (5 bases each). The specimen was peripheral blood, collected 28 days after the second AZD1222 dose. Here the CDR3 reads CASSQGQGGDTQYF. CDR3 nucleotides: TGTGCCAGCAGCCAAGGGCAGGGCGGGGATACGCAGTATTTT.